This T cell receptor (beta chain) is from a study of T cells after yellow fever vaccination. Study outcomes and limitations: Booster sampling recovered most clones from primary vaccination (under 98% CD4, approximately 88% CD8).

This clonotype has a count of ten or more. The antigen is undetermined. TCRdb re-called the 5' RACE reads through MiXCR, storing one row per CDR3 protein. This sample has a few hundred thousand distinct CDR3 sequences, with 4.1% found just once. This CDR3 contains 14 residues. The V end was cut by 4 bases, the J end by 6 bases, with 12 bases between. The source of this sequence is a man aged 18-30 years who received the YFV17D yellow fever vaccine. The chain couples TRBV12-3 or TRBV12-4 to TRBJ2-2; weak D call: TRBD1 (5 bases). The material sequenced was PBMCs, taken 5 days after the yellow fever booster vaccination. In DNA, the CDR3 is TGTGCCAGCAGTTCCACGACAGTACCCGGGGAGCTGTTTTTT. This sequence encodes CASSSTTVPGELFF.